This T cell receptor beta chain is from a study of T cells in Graves' hyperthyroidism and ophthalmopathy. Study-wide results and caveats: Most thyroid-expanded clonotypes above 0.001 were also found in blood.

Calling Graves' hyperthyroidism stable meant ophthalmopathy did not progress within 18 months. The study enrolled patients aged 18 to 65 with newly diagnosed hyperthyroidism of under 2 months' duration. Investigators excluded patients with uncontrolled infection, other autoimmune disease, pregnancy or lactation. The V end lost 5 bases, the J end lost 3 bases, and 8 bases lay between the germline ends. The germline CDR1 and CDR2 sequences are SGHRS and YFSETQ. The CDR3 covers 12 residues. Amplification of TCR beta CDR3 regions was performed using RNA transcripts as template. HTBI primers were used for first-round RT-PCR of the TCR CDR3. One entry per CDR3 protein results from TCRdb running MiXCR on the multiplex PCR reads. The repertoire consists of a few hundred thousand distinct CDR3 sequences, with roughly 25% occurring once and the leading ten covering more than 60%. This clonotype showed up just a few times. Its antigen is unidentified.

The chain recombines TRBV5-1 with TRBJ1-2, with D perhaps TRBD1 (5 bases). Specimen: blood. This clonotype originated in a man aged 45-65 years with Graves' hyperthyroidism. CDR3 nucleotides: TGCGCCAGCAGTTGGGGCGACTATGGCTACACCTTC. Amino acid sequence: CASSWGDYGYTF.